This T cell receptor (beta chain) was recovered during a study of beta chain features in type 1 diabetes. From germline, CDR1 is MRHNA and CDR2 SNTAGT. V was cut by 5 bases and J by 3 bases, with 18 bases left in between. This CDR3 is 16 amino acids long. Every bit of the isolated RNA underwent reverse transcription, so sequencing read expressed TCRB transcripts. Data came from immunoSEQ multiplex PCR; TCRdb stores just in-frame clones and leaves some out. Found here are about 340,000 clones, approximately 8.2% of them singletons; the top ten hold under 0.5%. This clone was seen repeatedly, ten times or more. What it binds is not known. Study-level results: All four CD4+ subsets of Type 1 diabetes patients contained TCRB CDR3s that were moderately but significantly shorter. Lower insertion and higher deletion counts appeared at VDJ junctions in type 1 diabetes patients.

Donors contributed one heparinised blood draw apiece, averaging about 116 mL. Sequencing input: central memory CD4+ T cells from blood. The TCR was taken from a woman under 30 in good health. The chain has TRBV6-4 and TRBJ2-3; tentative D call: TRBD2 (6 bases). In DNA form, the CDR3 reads TGTGCCAGCAGTAACCGGGCTAGCGCCCCAACAGATACGCAGTATTTT. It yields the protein CASSNRASAPTDTQYF.